This T cell receptor beta chain was found in a study of spatial heterogeneity in lung cancer. For the study at large: Fewer alpha-chain than beta-chain sequences were consistently detected.

Individually, TCR cDNA molecules were each labelled with a unique molecular identifier. Using its own MiXCR run on the 5' RACE reads, TCRdb lists one record per CDR3 protein. The sample lists about 120,000 distinct CDR3 sequences, less than 15% seen once, with roughly 15% in the top ten. The CDR3 has 11 residues. CDR1 is SNHLY, CDR2 FYNNEI, per germline. V lost 1 base and J lost 5, with 0 bases in between. Time point in this sample: blood at routine non-recurrence follow-up after resection. Without sorting, whole RNA was sequenced from tumor, nontumor lung or frozen PBMC. Here the sequenced sample was PBMCs, taken at follow-up. The chain has TRBV2 and TRBJ2-1, with D unclear. The source of this sequence is a male donor with early-stage non-small cell lung cancer. The CDR3 loop is CASSEDNEQFF. In nucleotides, the CDR3 is TGTGCCAGCAGTGAAGACAATGAGCAGTTCTTC.